This T cell receptor beta chain was sequenced for a study of shared clonotypes between healthy human individuals. V lost 1 base, J lost 5 bases, and 17 bases lay in between. Germline V gives CDR1 MGHDK, CDR2 SYGVNS. The CDR3 extends over 16 amino acids. This table comes from immunoSEQ multiplex PCR, and its TCRdb copy is limited to in-frame clones, with some not included. The sample lists 2,500,000 or so clones; approximately 94% were seen once. The sequencing sample was made of naive CD4+ T cells sorted from blood. Subset reported: CD45RA+ positively selected. This rearrangement joins TRBV25-1 to TRBJ2-5; tentative D call: TRBD2 (5 bases). This TCR was sampled from a man younger than 30 in good health. The chain's CDR3 is CASSELDSSKTETQYF. CDR3 DNA: TGTGCCAGCAGTGAATTGGATTCTAGCAAAACTGAGACCCAGTACTTC.